The clone carrying this T cell receptor (beta chain) was counted ten times or more. No antigen is known for it. The V segment lost 6 bases and the J segment 4 bases; nucleotides outside the gene matches: 12. The CDR3 is made up of 15 amino acids. CDR1 is MNHNS and CDR2 is SASEGT in the germline V gene. Using RNA transcripts, the TCR beta CDR3 regions were amplified. Investigators did first-round RT-PCR with HTBI primers, then second-round multiplex PCR. TCRdb ran MiXCR on the multiplex PCR reads and lists one entry per CDR3 protein. Found here are just over 600,000 distinct CDR3 sequences, about 24% of them singletons; the top ten hold approximately 7%. The record originates from a study of Graves' ophthalmopathy and Graves' hyperthyroidism. General study findings and limits: In blood, most expanded thyroid clonotypes above 0.001 frequency were also detected.

Among the hyperthyroidism patients, all were newly diagnosed, aged 18 to 65, with under 2 months' duration. Sequenced sample: peripheral blood. The V call is TRBV6-1, the J call TRBJ2-7; the match to TRBD1 covers 7 bases. This sequence was found in a young woman with stable Graves' hyperthyroidism. Some clones in this sample may be carry-over from other donors' samples. The CDR3 nucleotides are TGTGCCAGCAGGATAAGACAGGGTGGTGGGTACGAGCAGTACTTC. Protein product: CASRIRQGGGYEQYF.